This T cell receptor (beta chain) was captured in a study of cytomegalovirus exposure and HLA in healthy donors. Broader study findings: For most TCR beta V segments, an earlier analysis put the productive rate at about 87% or about 30% of the time. Available immune exposure information covered CMV serostatus only. Later analysis associated a missense DCLRE1C variant with TCR beta V- and J-gene trimming.

Remarks on this clone: Its specificity is not known.

A multiplex PCR was run with 60 Vbeta primers and 13 Jbeta primers. Authors' processing steps: Later, tens of millions of unique TCR beta chains were counted in an analysis, and roughly 11 million of them were shared. The data were produced by immunoSEQ multiplex PCR, yet TCRdb's version contains in-frame clones alone and is incomplete. V, J and clone size derive from that table, while D and trimming were established from the DNA sequence. The table lists under 130,000 clones, 65% to 90% of them singletons. J was trimmed by 0 bases and V by 5 bases; bases with no gene match: 5. Germline CDR1 SGHTA, CDR2 FQGNSA. The CDR3 consists of 16 residues.

The sample consisted of PBMCs. V usage is TRBV7-2 and J usage is TRBJ2-2, with 8 nucleotides matching TRBD2. This clonotype was sampled from a man in his thirties or forties in good health and CMV-seropositive. This CDR3 is CASSREAGANTGELFF. As DNA, the CDR3 is TGTGCCAGCAGCCGTGAAGCGGGGGCGAACACCGGGGAGCTGTTTTTT.